These 18 T cell receptor beta chains came from one sample sequenced in a study of breast tumors, draining lymph nodes, adjacent tissues. Samples came from axillary lymph nodes draining the breast cancer. TCRdb re-analysed the multiplex PCR reads in MiXCR, keeping a single row per CDR3 protein. The sample carries 130,000 or so distinct CDR3 sequences, 32% recorded once. Sample: axillary lymph node tissue. The receptor source for this set is a female donor with breast cancer. Some clones in this sample may be carry-over from other donors' samples.

About this clonotype: Given the absence of the conserved phenylalanine or tryptophan at the CDR3 end, a read error is likely. Because the CDR3's place on the DNA is in doubt, the DNA is left out and the CDR3 is given as listed by TCRdb. CDR3 sequence: CSARDGGGGA. The chain is built from TRBV20-1 and TRBJ1-3. Including both end residues, the CDR3 is 10 amino acids long. Germline V gene sequence: CDR1 DFQATT, CDR2 SNEGSKA (reference sequence).

This clonotype came up many times. This sequence joins TRBV12-3 or TRBV12-4 and TRBJ1-4, with D perhaps TRBD1 (5 bases). The CDR3 sequence is 15 residues long. V lost 3 bases and J 3 bases, leaving 11 bases between the germline ends. CDR3 sequence (DNA): TGTGCCAGCAGTTTTACAGGAGGGGCTAATGAAAAACTGTTTTTT. It translates to CASSFTGGANEKLFF.

This clonotype was recorded at least ten times. The V call is TRBV7-2, the J call TRBJ2-1, with D hard to call. Trimming shortened V by 4 bases and J by 2 bases, and 18 bases separated the two germline ends. The CDR3 runs 17 residues. Germline V gene data show CDR1 as SGHTA and CDR2 as FQGNSA. The CDR3 DNA sequence: TGTGCCAGCAGCTCCGTAATGGCAGGAATGACCTACAATGAGCAGTTCTTC. Amino acid sequence: CASSSVMAGMTYNEQFF.

This clonotype was detected a few times. It may be a read error: a sequence one base away is much more abundant. This rearrangement joins TRBV20-1 to TRBJ2-1; D uncertain. The V and J ends lost 3 bases and 1 base respectively, with 22 bases between them. There are 18 residues in the CDR3. Germline CDR1 reads DFQATT; CDR2 reads SNEGSKA (reference sequence). CDR3: CSARIDGLWADSYNEQFF. For the CDR3, the DNA is TGCAGTGCTAGGATCGACGGTTTGTGGGCAGATTCCTACAATGAGCAGTTCTTC.

A word on this clonotype: One base away lies a much larger clone, so this may be a sequencing read error. CDR3: CASPIFTDTQYF. The CDR3 DNA reads TGTGCCAGCCCGATTTTCACAGATACGCAGTATTTT. The chain is built from TRBV18 and TRBJ2-3; D uncertain. V dropped 8 bases and J dropped 2 bases, with 8 bases sitting between them. This CDR3 has 12 residues. Germline CDR1 reads KGHSH; CDR2 reads LQKENI.

This clonotype was observed many times. The chain carries TRBV7-8 and TRBJ1-2, with D possibly being TRBD1 (5 bases). CDR1 and CDR2 (germline): SGHVS, FQNEAQ. V was cut by 1 base and J by 8 bases, with 14 bases left in between. There are 14 residues in the CDR3. CDR3 residues: CASSLVSGGEGYTF. The CDR3 region has the DNA TGTGCCAGCAGCTTAGTTTCCGGGGGAGAAGGCTACACCTTC.

V usage is TRBV7-4 and J usage is TRBJ2-7, with TRBD2 as a possible D gene (6 bases). The CDR3 has 13 amino acids. The germline V and J ends were trimmed by 1 base and 2 bases, with 6 bases remaining between them. The V gene's germline CDR1 is SGHVT and CDR2 SQSDAQ. The CDR3 bases are TGTGCCAGCAGCTTAGGGACTACCTACGAGCAGTACTTC. Amino acid sequence: CASSLGTTYEQYF.

This clonotype came up many times. This may be a read error, as it is one base from a much larger clone. The rearrangement uses TRBV6-5 and TRBJ1-6, with D unclear. Germline values: CDR1 MNHEY, CDR2 SVGAGI. This CDR3 contains 11 residues. The CDR3 DNA reads TGTGCCAGCAGTCACTCGGGGTCCCTCCACTTT. This translates into CASSHSGSLHF.

At least ten counts were recorded for this clonotype. The rearrangement uses TRBV27 and TRBJ1-5, with D possibly being TRBD1 (6 bases). V lost 5 bases and J lost 4, with 18 bases in between. The CDR3 runs to 16 residues. From germline, CDR1 is MNHEY and CDR2 SMNVEV (reference sequence). The DNA for the CDR3 is TGTGCCAGCAGTACCTTACAGGGCTTAACAAATCAGCCCCAGCATTTT. Translation: CASSTLQGLTNQPQHF.

The chain links TRBV5-1 to TRBJ2-7; 10 nucleotides align to TRBD1. This CDR3 contains 14 residues. Trimming at V came to 5 bases and at J to 3 bases, leaving 5 bases not matched to a gene. Germline V gene lookup returns CDR1 SGHRS and CDR2 YFSETQ. The CDR3 protein is CASRTGGYYYEQYF. CDR3 coding DNA: TGCGCCAGCAGGACAGGGGGCTACTACTACGAGCAGTACTTC.

V and J are TRBV6-1 and TRBJ2-5, with TRBD2 matching over 13 bases. Germline V gives CDR1 MNHNS, CDR2 SASEGT. The CDR3 contains 15 residues. The V segment lost 7 bases and the J segment 1 base; nucleotides outside the gene matches: 3. The CDR3 DNA is TGTGCCAGCACTAGGACTAGCGGGGGCCAAGAGACCCAGTACTTC. Translated, it gives CASTRTSGGQETQYF.

The chain carries TRBV29-1 and TRBJ2-1; tentative D call: TRBD2 (6 bases). V gave up 7 bases and J gave up 10 bases, with 17 bases separating them. This CDR3 has 12 residues. Per the germline V gene, CDR1 is SQVTM and CDR2 is ANQGSEA. In DNA, the CDR3 is TGCAGCGCTAGGGGACGGGGGTCGGAGCAGTTCTTC. It codes for CSARGRGSEQFF.

A word on this clonotype: This could be a read error, since a much larger clone is one nucleotide away. The chain recombines TRBV30 with TRBJ2-2; no clear D gene. The CDR3 covers 13 residues. Germline V gene data show CDR1 as GTSNPN and CDR2 as SVGIG (reference sequence). The DNA of the CDR3 is TGTGCCCGGAGTATCGGGAACACCGGGGAGCTGTTTTTT. Its translation: CARSIGNTGELFF.

There are many counts of this clonotype. The V and J genes are TRBV12-5 and TRBJ2-1, with D perhaps assigned TRBD1 or TRBD2 (5 bases each). The CDR3 covers 14 residues. Germline CDR1 LGHNT, CDR2 FRNRAP. V dropped 0 bases and J dropped 8 bases, with 11 bases sitting between them. CDR3 region: CASGLVVRGDEQFF. The CDR3 coding sequence is TGTGCTAGTGGTTTGGTAGTACGAGGGGATGAGCAGTTCTTC.

About this clonotype: The junction does not match germline at one end; this may be a read error. The V call is TRBV20-1, the J call TRBJ2-5; TRBD1 matches 8 bases. Germline assignment: CDR1 DFQATT and CDR2 SNEGSKA (reference sequence). The CDR3 contains 17 residues. The CDR3 sequence: CSATKNQGATYQETQCF. The DNA of the CDR3 is TGCAGTGCCACGAAGAACCAGGGGGCGACATACCAAGAGACCCAGTGCTTC.

This clonotype was observed many times. The chain recombines TRBV6-6 with TRBJ1-4; no clear D gene. This CDR3 region has 14 residues. Germline-derived CDR1 and CDR2 are MNHNY and SVGAGI (reference sequence). V was cut by 0 bases and J by 4 bases, with 6 bases left in between. CDR3 loop: CASSYSQYNEKLFF. The CDR3 DNA reads as TGTGCCAGCAGTTACTCGCAGTATAATGAAAAACTGTTTTTT.

With respect to this clonotype: One end of the junction is discordant with germline, which a read error may explain. This sequence joins TRBV15 and TRBJ2-3; 16 bases fit TRBD2. Germline-derived CDR1 and CDR2 are LNHNV and YYDKDF (reference sequence). CDR3 size: 19 residues. CDR3 loop: CATSRGGGTSGGADDTQYF. The CDR3 DNA reads as TGTGCCACCAGCAGAGGTGGTGGGACTAGCGGGGGGGCCGATGATACGCAGTACTTT.

The chain joins TRBV7-9 to TRBJ2-5; D could derive from TRBD1 or TRBD2 (5 bases each). V was clipped by 4 bases and J by 3 bases, with 18 bases between them. Germline V gene sequence: CDR1 SEHNR, CDR2 FQNEAQ (reference sequence). The length of the CDR3 is 16 residues. CDR3 sequence: CASSSDIGTEEETQYF. CDR3 sequence (DNA): TGTGCCAGCAGCTCCGACATTGGGACGGAGGAAGAGACCCAGTACTTC.